These 16 T cell receptor beta chains were sequenced from one sample in a study of spatial heterogeneity in lung cancer. Indicated time point: blood at routine non-recurrence follow-up after resection. TCRs were sequenced from unsorted whole RNA of tumor, nontumor lung or PBMC. TCRdb re-analysed the 5' RACE reads in MiXCR, keeping a single row per CDR3 protein. The data contain about 120,000 distinct CDR3 sequences, more than 9% of them singletons. Sample: PBMCs, taken at follow-up. These receptors came from a male donor with early-stage non-small cell lung cancer.

This clonotype has only a few counts. This chain connects TRBV11-2 to TRBJ1-3; 7 bases are shared with TRBD1. The CDR3 runs 18 residues. The V and J ends lost 5 bases and 0 bases, in that order; junction bases with no gene match: 13. The germline V gene has CDR1 SGHAT and CDR2 FQNNGV. CDR3 residues: CASSPTWTGSSSGNTIYF. In nucleotides, the CDR3 is TGTGCCAGCAGCCCTACCTGGACAGGCAGCAGCTCTGGAAACACCATATATTTT.

The genes are TRBV13 and TRBJ1-2; D perhaps matches TRBD1 (5 bases). V lost 5 bases and J 4 bases, leaving 11 bases between the germline ends. The CDR3 loop spans 13 amino acids. The germline V gene has CDR1 PRHDT and CDR2 FYEKMQ (reference sequence). The CDR3 sequence is CASSPGTAYGYTF. CDR3 DNA: TGTGCCAGCAGCCCCGGGACGGCCTATGGCTACACCTTC.

This clonotype came up many times. This chain connects TRBV6-5 to TRBJ2-1; D unresolved. V was shortened by 9 bases and J by 4 bases, with 10 bases between the two germline ends. Germline assignment: CDR1 MNHEY and CDR2 SVGAGI. The CDR3 has 12 residues. The CDR3 DNA sequence: TGTGCCAGTAGTGCCCGTTACAATGAGCAGTTCTTC. It specifies CASSARYNEQFF.

This clonotype appeared many times. This chain joins TRBV7-9 and TRBJ1-6; D is possibly TRBD1 (6 bases). This CDR3 region has 14 residues. Trimming removed 1 base from V and 9 bases from J, with 10 bases in between. The germline gives CDR1 SEHNR, CDR2 FQNEAQ (reference sequence). The CDR3 region is CASSLDQGTSPLHF. CDR3 in DNA: TGTGCCAGCAGCTTAGATCAGGGGACTTCACCCCTCCACTTT. The whole variable domain, filled in from reference TRBV7-9 and TRBJ1-6, reads DTGVSQNPRHKITKRGQNVTFRCDPISEHNRLYWYRQTLGQGPEFLTYFQNEAQLEKSRLLSDRFSAERPKGSFSTLEIQRTEQGDSAMYLCASSLDQGTSPLHFGNGTRLTVT.

This clonotype was picked up many times. This chain connects TRBV20-1 to TRBJ2-7; 9 positions match TRBD1. From germline, CDR1 is DFQATT and CDR2 SNEGSKA (reference sequence). The CDR3 contains 15 residues. V was clipped by 5 bases and J by 7 bases; unmatched bases: 15. The CDR3 sequence: CSAATGGRPLGEQYF. The CDR3, as DNA: TGCAGTGCTGCCACAGGGGGCCGACCTTTGGGGGAGCAGTACTTC.

This clonotype appeared a few times. This rearrangement joins TRBV2 to TRBJ2-1; possibly TRBD1 or TRBD2 for D (5 bases each). Germline loops: CDR1 SNHLY, CDR2 FYNNEI. The CDR3 has 16 amino acids. CDR3 sequence (DNA): TGTGCTTTCCTAAAATTGACGGGACCGTCCTACAATGAGCAGTTCTTC. Translating it yields CAFLKLTGPSYNEQFF.

This clonotype showed up many times. This rearrangement joins TRBV5-1 to TRBJ1-2, with a tentative D call TRBD1 (6 bases). Trimming removed 3 bases at V and 4 bases at J, with 25 bases between. CDR1 and CDR2 (germline): SGHRS, YFSETQ. The CDR3 length is 18 residues. CDR3 residues: CASSYPTGSPDKSYGYTF. The CDR3 bases are TGCGCCAGCAGCTACCCCACAGGGTCCCCGGACAAATCCTATGGCTACACCTTC.

This clonotype was observed at least ten times. This sequence joins TRBV24-1 and TRBJ2-1; D is uncertain. Trimming left V 4 bases short and J 5 bases short, with 8 bases between. Germline CDR1 and CDR2: KGHDR and SFDVKD. The length of the CDR3 is 13 residues. The DNA of the CDR3 is TGTGCCACCAGTGACCCATCTCACAATGAGCAGTTCTTC. Its translation: CATSDPSHNEQFF.

V and J are TRBV10-3 and TRBJ2-1, with a weak D call TRBD2 (6 bases). The germline V gene encodes CDR1 ENHRY and CDR2 SYGVKD. V lost 3 bases and J lost 3, with 15 bases in between. The CDR3 sequence is 16 residues long. CDR3 sequence (DNA): TGTGCCATCAGTGATCGCGGGACCGACTACTACAATGAGCAGTTCTTC. Translating it yields CAISDRGTDYYNEQFF.

This chain joins TRBV6-5 and TRBJ1-2; D is perhaps TRBD1 (5 bases). The CDR3 is 16 amino acids. Trimming shortened V by 5 bases and J by 3 bases, and 19 bases separated the two germline ends. Per germline, CDR1 MNHEY and CDR2 SVGAGI. The CDR3 DNA is TGTGCCAGCAGTGCCGGGGCCAGCCAAAACGACTATGGCTACACCTTC. It codes for CASSAGASQNDYGYTF.

This clonotype was detected only a few times. The chain links TRBV6-2 or TRBV6-3 to TRBJ2-7; TRBD2 aligns across 13 bases. The CDR3 is 14 amino acids. CDR1 MNHEY and CDR2 SVGEGT come from the germline V gene. Unmatched junction bases numbered 3, after V lost 7 bases and J lost 3 bases. The CDR3 loop reads CASTWTSGGYEQYF. In DNA, the CDR3 is TGTGCCAGCACCTGGACTAGCGGGGGCTACGAGCAGTACTTC.

This clonotype has a handful of counts. This sequence joins TRBV28 and TRBJ1-1; the match to TRBD1 covers 11 bases. The CDR3 runs to 15 residues. Trimming took 3 bases from V and 6 from J; bases not matched to a gene: 6. Germline V gene data show CDR1 as MDHEN and CDR2 as SYDVKM. CDR3 sequence (DNA): TGTGCCAGCAGTTTCGGAGGACAGGGGGCTCCTGAAGCTTTCTTT. It is translated as CASSFGGQGAPEAFF.

Concerning this clonotype itself: This clone may be a read error of a much larger clone one base away. Because it lacks the conserved phenylalanine or tryptophan at the end, this CDR3 is likely a read error. For the CDR3, the DNA is TGTGCCTCGCACGGACAGAATAATGAAAAACTGTTTCTT. Protein: CASHGQNNEKLFL. The chain employs TRBV12-3 or TRBV12-4 and TRBJ1-4; D possibly corresponds to TRBD1 (6 bases). The CDR3 is 13 residues long. V was pared by 11 bases and J by 4 bases, with 14 bases between.

This clonotype showed up many times. The V call is TRBV24-1, the J call TRBJ1-1, with unresolved D. V dropped 3 bases and J dropped 2 bases, with 9 bases sitting between them. The CDR3 spans 14 residues. The germline gives CDR1 KGHDR, CDR2 SFDVKD. As DNA, the CDR3 is TGTGCCACCAGTGATCAGGACGGAAACACTGAAGCTTTCTTT. Translated: CATSDQDGNTEAFF.

The table lists this clonotype with a few counts. The V and J genes are TRBV15 and TRBJ2-3; D is undetermined. Germline V gene data show CDR1 as LNHNV and CDR2 as YYDKDF (reference sequence). The CDR3 loop spans 13 amino acids. Between the trimmed V and J ends, which lost 0 bases and 4 bases, there was a span of 5 bases. The CDR3, as DNA: TGTGCCACCAGCAGAGATCTCGCAGATACGCAGTATTTT. Translating it yields CATSRDLADTQYF.

This clonotype was seen repeatedly, ten times or more. This rearrangement joins TRBV20-1 to TRBJ1-2, with D possibly matching TRBD1 (5 bases). The CDR3 has 14 amino acids. Germline V gene data show CDR1 as DFQATT and CDR2 as SNEGSKA (reference sequence). V shed 3 bases and J shed 2 bases, with 13 bases lying between them. The DNA for the CDR3 is TGCAGTGCTAGCCCCTCGGACAAGAACTATGGCTACACCTTC. Translated, it gives CSASPSDKNYGYTF.